This section outlines one T cell receptor beta chain sequence together with its context. Its antigen remains unidentified. This record comes from a study of T cell responses to AZD1222 COVID-19 vaccine. General study findings and limits: Nearly half of spike-specific TCRs reportedly target unmutated variant regions. None of the repertoires were sampled until the peak T cell response had passed. Spike-specific TCR depth and breadth grew after two AZD1222 doses.

Produced via immunoSEQ multiplex PCR; TCRdb's table is partial and in-frame only. The table records about 140,000 clones, around 92% of them present only once. V dropped 5 bases and J dropped 4 bases, with 21 bases sitting between them. This CDR3 has 16 residues. Looked up from germline, CDR1 is MDHEN and CDR2 is SYDVKM. The source is an adult who received the AZD1222 COVID-19 vaccine. The chain joins TRBV28 to TRBJ2-7; tentatively, D is TRBD2 (6 bases). The sequencing used peripheral blood, collected 28 days after the second AZD1222 dose. CDR3 protein: CASSPLKGPGVYEQYF. CDR3 DNA: TGTGCCAGCAGTCCGCTTAAGGGCCCGGGAGTGTACGAGCAGTACTTC.